The entry below gives a single T cell receptor (beta chain) sequence along with its context. The antigen is not known. The record originates from a study of shared clonotypes between healthy human individuals. Study as a whole: A couple of female and three male donors aged 18 to 49 were enrolled.

Original handling: ImmunoSEQ output lacked quality scores and full-length reads, limiting matched filtering. Measured with immunoSEQ multiplex PCR; TCRdb has only the in-frame clones, and not every one. V and J calls and clone size are those listed in that table; D and trimming were worked out from the DNA. Of millions of clones in the sample, about 95% were seen once. CD8 cells classed as naive were CD45RO-negative and positively selected for CCR7, excluding terminally differentiated effector memory CD45RA+ cells. This CDR3 is 17 amino acids long. Germline assignment: CDR1 SGHNT and CDR2 YYREEE (reference sequence). V shed 0 bases, J shed 3 bases, and the junction held 7 bases outside the gene matches. General study points: A small donor pool kept down the genetic and exposure-history diversity that was represented. Sequencing depth was expected to affect clonotype sharing among donors.

The source material was naive CD8+ T cells sorted from blood. This TCR was recovered from a young man in good health. The chain joins TRBV5-4 to TRBJ2-7; TRBD1 matches at 12 bases. The CDR3 bases are TGTGCCAGCAGCTTGGAAGAGGGACAGGGGGCGTTCTACGAGCAGTACTTC. This codes for CASSLEEGQGAFYEQYF.